Below, 16 T cell receptor beta chains from the same sample are listed, as sequenced in a study of T cells in Graves' hyperthyroidism and ophthalmopathy. TCR beta CDR3 regions were amplified from RNA transcripts. The study used the HTBI primer set for a first-round RT-PCR of the TCR CDR3. TCRdb called the multiplex PCR reads again in MiXCR, with one record for every CDR3 protein. This sample has hundreds of thousands of distinct CDR3 sequences, with 20% to 30% found just once. Sequencing input: blood. These receptors were collected from a man aged 45-60 years with Graves' hyperthyroidism.

This clonotype was observed many times. The rearrangement uses TRBV11-2 and TRBJ2-1; D is unresolved. Trimming removed 3 bases at V and 3 bases at J, with 9 bases between. Germline V gene sequence: CDR1 SGHAT, CDR2 FQNNGV. The CDR3 contains 14 residues. The CDR3 is CASSFPGYYNEQFF. The CDR3 DNA follows: TGTGCCAGCAGCTTCCCAGGCTACTACAATGAGCAGTTCTTC.

The sample holds a few counts of this clonotype. V gene TRBV5-1 combines with J gene TRBJ2-4; TRBD1 might be the D (6 bases). This CDR3 is 17 amino acids long. The germline V gene has CDR1 SGHRS and CDR2 YFSETQ. Trimming cost V 2 bases and J 1 base, with 16 bases left between them. CDR3 nucleotides: TGCGCCAGCAGCTTCCCGGACAGCAGTTCTGCCAAAAACATTCAGTACTTC. Translating gives CASSFPDSSSAKNIQYF.

This rearrangement joins TRBV13 to TRBJ2-1; D may correspond to TRBD1 or TRBD2 (5 bases each). Deletions cut 5 bases from V and 2 bases from J, with 10 bases between. The CDR3 is 14 residues long. Germline V gene data show CDR1 as PRHDT and CDR2 as FYEKMQ (reference sequence). The CDR3 here is CASSHRGAYNEQFF. The CDR3 region has the DNA TGTGCCAGCAGCCACCGAGGGGCCTACAATGAGCAGTTCTTC.

The chain carries TRBV28 and TRBJ2-7; 8 nucleotides align to TRBD1. The DNA end favors TRBJ2-1, so the J call may be wrong. The CDR3 covers 15 residues. Germline values: CDR1 MDHEN, CDR2 SYDVKM. CDR3 loop: CASSFQGAITYEQFF. CDR3 bases: TGTGCCAGCAGTTTCCAGGGGGCAATCACCTACGAGCAGTTCTTC.

At least ten counts were recorded for this clonotype. In DNA, the CDR3 is TGTGCCAGCAGTTTAAGGGCCCCGGGAGGAAGCTCCTACAATGAGCAGTTCTTC. It translates to CASSLRAPGGSSYNEQFF. The gene calls are TRBV12-3 or TRBV12-4 and TRBJ2-1; 7 nucleotides match TRBD2. Losses at the gene ends were 2 bases for V and 0 bases for J; bases not matched to a gene: 10. The CDR3 runs 18 residues.

CDR3 sequence: CASSQDGGTSGANVLTF. In DNA, the CDR3 is TGTGCCAGCAGCCAAGATGGGGGGACCTCTGGGGCCAACGTCCTGACTTTC. The chain combines TRBV3-1 with TRBJ2-6, with a weak D call TRBD2 (6 bases). CDR1 is LGHDT and CDR2 is YNNKEL in the germline V gene (reference sequence). This CDR3 has 17 amino acids. Deletions cut 0 bases from V and 0 bases from J, with 9 bases between.

The CDR3 here is CASSLSTGNEQFF. The CDR3 DNA sequence: TGTGCCAGCAGCTTAAGTACGGGCAATGAGCAGTTCTTC. The chain has TRBV7-3 and TRBJ2-1; D is ambiguous. The germline V gene has CDR1 SGHTA and CDR2 FQGTGA. V was trimmed by 1 base and J by 6 bases, leaving 7 bases between them. There are 13 residues in the CDR3.

This clonotype was detected a few times. V and J are TRBV29-1 and TRBJ2-1; TRBD1 agrees at 11 bases. This CDR3 contains 11 residues. V gave up 8 bases and J gave up 8 bases; unmatched junction bases: 2. Germline assignment: CDR1 SQVTM and CDR2 ANQGSEA. The CDR3 region is CSSGQGDEQFF. The DNA of the CDR3 is TGCAGCTCGGGACAGGGGGATGAGCAGTTCTTC.

This chain links TRBV6-2 or TRBV6-3 with TRBJ2-7; 7 nucleotides line up with TRBD1. The CDR3 loop spans 15 amino acids. V dropped 6 bases and J dropped 0; count of bases not matched to a gene: 8. Germline loops: CDR1 MNHEY, CDR2 SVGEGT. The CDR3 sequence: CASRPWGQNSYEQYF. Here the CDR3 DNA reads TGTGCCAGCAGGCCCTGGGGACAGAACTCCTACGAGCAGTACTTC.

This clonotype appeared many times. The J gene is TRBJ2-5, the V gene TRBV12-5; no definite D call. This CDR3 contains 11 residues. The V gene's germline CDR1 is LGHNT and CDR2 FRNRAP. The V end was cut by 3 bases, the J end by 5 bases, with 4 bases between. The CDR3 sequence: CASGFGETQYF. Written as DNA, the CDR3 is TGTGCTAGTGGTTTCGGTGAGACCCAGTACTTC.

In this sample, this clonotype turned up a few times. The genes are TRBV20-1 and TRBJ1-3; D unclear. V lost 5 bases and J lost 4, with 15 bases in between. CDR1 and CDR2 (germline): DFQATT, SNEGSKA (reference sequence). The CDR3 has 14 amino acids. This CDR3 is CSALSRVSGNTIYF. CDR3 nucleotides: TGCAGTGCTTTAAGTAGGGTCTCAGGAAACACCATATATTTT.

J is TRBJ1-6 and V is TRBV6-4; TRBD1 matches 8 bases. The V gene's germline CDR1 is MRHNA and CDR2 SNTAGT. The junction had 19 bases not matched to a gene; V was cut back by 7 bases and J by 8 bases. CDR3 length: 18 residues. The CDR3 bases are TGTGCCAGCACTGGAGAGGGCAGGGGGCGAATTGGGTATTCACCCCTCCACTTT. This encodes CASTGEGRGRIGYSPLHF.

This clonotype was counted a few times. The chain has TRBV5-1 and TRBJ2-7, with TRBD1 matching over 9 bases. CDR1 SGHRS and CDR2 YFSETQ come from the germline V gene. CDR3 length: 14 residues. V lost 3 bases and J lost 3; bases outside the gene matches: 4. CDR3 protein: CASSSGQGIYEQYF. The CDR3, as DNA: TGCGCCAGCAGCTCGGGACAGGGAATCTACGAGCAGTACTTC.

The chain combines TRBV12-3 or TRBV12-4 with TRBJ1-4, with D unclear. The CDR3 spans 13 residues. The V end was cut by 6 bases, the J end by 7 bases, with 12 bases between. The CDR3 DNA sequence: TGTGCCAGCAGCCAACTGTCAGGTGAAAAACTGTTTTTT. This codes for CASSQLSGEKLFF.

This clonotype was seen at least ten times. V usage is TRBV12-3 or TRBV12-4 and J usage is TRBJ2-7; no definite D call. The V and J ends lost 2 bases and 0 bases respectively, with 11 bases between them. The CDR3 is made up of 15 amino acids. CDR3 bases: TGTGCCAGCAGTTTATGGCGGACCGCCTCCTACGAGCAGTACTTC. It codes for CASSLWRTASYEQYF.

The rearrangement links TRBV3-1 to TRBJ2-7; 8 nucleotides align to TRBD1. The CDR3 runs 12 residues. The germline V gene encodes CDR1 LGHDT and CDR2 YNNKEL (reference sequence). Trimming took 10 bases from V and 6 from J; bases not matched to a gene: 8. The CDR3 region is CATSGQGGEQYF. CDR3 nucleotides: TGTGCCACCAGTGGACAGGGTGGCGAGCAGTACTTC.